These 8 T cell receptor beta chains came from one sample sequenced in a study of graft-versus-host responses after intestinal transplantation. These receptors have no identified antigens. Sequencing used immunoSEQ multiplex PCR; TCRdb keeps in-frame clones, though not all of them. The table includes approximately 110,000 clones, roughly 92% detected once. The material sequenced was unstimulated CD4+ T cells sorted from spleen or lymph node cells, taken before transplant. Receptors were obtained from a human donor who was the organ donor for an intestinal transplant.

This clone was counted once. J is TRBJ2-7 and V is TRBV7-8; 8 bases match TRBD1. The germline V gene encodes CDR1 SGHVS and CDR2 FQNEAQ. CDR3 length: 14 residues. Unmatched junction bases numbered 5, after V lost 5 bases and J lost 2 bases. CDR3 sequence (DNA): TGTGCCAGCAGCAAGGGACAGGAAGCCTACGAGCAGTACTTC. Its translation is CASSKGQEAYEQYF.

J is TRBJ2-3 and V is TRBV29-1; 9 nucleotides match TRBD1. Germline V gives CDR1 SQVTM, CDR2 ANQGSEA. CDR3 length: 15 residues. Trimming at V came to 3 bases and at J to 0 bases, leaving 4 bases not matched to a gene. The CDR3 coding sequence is TGCAGCGTTGACCAGGACAGGGGTAGCACAGATACGCAGTATTTT. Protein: CSVDQDRGSTDTQYF.

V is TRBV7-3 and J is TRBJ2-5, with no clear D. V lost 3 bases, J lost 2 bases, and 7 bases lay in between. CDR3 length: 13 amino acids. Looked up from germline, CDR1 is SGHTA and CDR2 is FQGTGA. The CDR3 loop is CASSFDPQETQYF. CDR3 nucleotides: TGTGCCAGCAGCTTTGACCCTCAAGAGACCCAGTACTTC.

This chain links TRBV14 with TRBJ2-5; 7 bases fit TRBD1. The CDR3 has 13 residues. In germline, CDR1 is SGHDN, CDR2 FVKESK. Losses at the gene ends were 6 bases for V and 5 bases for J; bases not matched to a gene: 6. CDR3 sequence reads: CASRQQGRETQYF. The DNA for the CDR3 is TGTGCCAGCAGGCAACAGGGGCGGGAGACCCAGTACTTC.

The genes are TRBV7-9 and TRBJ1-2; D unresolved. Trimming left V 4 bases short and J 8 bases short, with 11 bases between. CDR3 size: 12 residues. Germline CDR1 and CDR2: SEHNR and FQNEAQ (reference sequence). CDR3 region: CASSSGGSGYTF. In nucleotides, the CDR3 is TGTGCCAGCAGCTCCGGCGGGAGCGGCTACACCTTC.

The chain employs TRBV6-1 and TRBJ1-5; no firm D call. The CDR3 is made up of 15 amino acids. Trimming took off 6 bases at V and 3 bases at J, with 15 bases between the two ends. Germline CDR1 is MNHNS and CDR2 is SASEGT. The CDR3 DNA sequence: TGTGCCAGCAGCCTCGTGTCCCCTTCCAATCAGCCCCAGCATTTT. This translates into CASSLVSPSNQPQHF.

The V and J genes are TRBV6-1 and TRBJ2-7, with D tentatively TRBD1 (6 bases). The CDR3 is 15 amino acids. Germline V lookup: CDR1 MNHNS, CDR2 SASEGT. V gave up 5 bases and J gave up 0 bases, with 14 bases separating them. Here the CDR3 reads CASSTLAGDSYEQYF. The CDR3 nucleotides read TGTGCCAGCAGTACACTGGCAGGGGACTCCTACGAGCAGTACTTC.

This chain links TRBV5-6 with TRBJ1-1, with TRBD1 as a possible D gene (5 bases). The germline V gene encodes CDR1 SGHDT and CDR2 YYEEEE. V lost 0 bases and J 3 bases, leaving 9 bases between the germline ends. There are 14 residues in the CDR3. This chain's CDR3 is CASSLGLGDTEAFF. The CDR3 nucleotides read TGTGCCAGCAGCTTGGGGCTAGGGGACACTGAAGCTTTCTTT.